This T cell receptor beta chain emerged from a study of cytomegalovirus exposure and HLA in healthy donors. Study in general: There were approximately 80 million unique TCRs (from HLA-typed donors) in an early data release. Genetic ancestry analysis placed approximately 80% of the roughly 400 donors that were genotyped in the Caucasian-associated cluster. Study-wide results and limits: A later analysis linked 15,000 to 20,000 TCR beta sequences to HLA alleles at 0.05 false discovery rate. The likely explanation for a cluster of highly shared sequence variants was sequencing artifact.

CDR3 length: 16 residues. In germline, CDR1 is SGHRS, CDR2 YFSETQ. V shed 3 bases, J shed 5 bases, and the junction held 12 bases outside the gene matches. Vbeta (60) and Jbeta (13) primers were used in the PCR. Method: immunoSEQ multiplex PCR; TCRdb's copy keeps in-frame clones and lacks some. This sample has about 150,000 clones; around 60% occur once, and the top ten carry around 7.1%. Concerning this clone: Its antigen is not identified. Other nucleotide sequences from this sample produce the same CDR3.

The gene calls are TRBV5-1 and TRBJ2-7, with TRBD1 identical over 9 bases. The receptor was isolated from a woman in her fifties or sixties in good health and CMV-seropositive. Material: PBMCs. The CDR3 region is CASSSASGTGFHEQYF. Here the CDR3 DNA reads TGCGCCAGCAGCTCCGCCTCCGGGACAGGGTTCCACGAGCAGTACTTC.